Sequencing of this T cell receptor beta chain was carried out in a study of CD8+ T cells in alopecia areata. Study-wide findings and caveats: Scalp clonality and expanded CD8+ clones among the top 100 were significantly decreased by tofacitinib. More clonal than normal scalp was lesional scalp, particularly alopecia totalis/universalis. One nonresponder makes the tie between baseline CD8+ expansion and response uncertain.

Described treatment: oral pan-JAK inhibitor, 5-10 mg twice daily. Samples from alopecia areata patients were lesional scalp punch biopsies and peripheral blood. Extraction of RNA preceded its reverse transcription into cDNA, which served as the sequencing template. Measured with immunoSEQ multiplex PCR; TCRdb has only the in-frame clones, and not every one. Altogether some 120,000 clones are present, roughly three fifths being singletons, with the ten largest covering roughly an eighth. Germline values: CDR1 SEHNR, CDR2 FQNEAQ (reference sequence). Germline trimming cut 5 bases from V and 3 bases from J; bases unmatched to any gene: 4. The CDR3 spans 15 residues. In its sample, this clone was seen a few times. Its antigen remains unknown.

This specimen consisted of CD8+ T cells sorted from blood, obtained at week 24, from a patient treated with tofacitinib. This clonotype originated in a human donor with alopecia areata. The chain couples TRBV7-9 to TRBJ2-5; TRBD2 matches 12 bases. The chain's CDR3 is CASSHRLAGEETQYF. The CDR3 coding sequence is TGTGCCAGCAGCCACCGACTAGCGGGGGAAGAGACCCAGTACTTC.